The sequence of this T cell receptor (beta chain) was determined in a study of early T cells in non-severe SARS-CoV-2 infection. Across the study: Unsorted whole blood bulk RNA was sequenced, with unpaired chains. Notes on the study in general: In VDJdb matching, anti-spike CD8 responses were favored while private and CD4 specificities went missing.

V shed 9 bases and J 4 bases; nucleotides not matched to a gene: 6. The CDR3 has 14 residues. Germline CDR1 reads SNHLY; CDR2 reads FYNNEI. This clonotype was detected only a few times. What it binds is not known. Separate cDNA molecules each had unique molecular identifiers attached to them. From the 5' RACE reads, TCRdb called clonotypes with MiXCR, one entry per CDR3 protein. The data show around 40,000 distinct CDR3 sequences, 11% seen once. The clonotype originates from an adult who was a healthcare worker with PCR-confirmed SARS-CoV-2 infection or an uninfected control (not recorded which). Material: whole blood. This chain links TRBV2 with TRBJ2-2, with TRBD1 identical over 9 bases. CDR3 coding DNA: TGTGCCAGAACCTGGACAGGGGTCACCGGGGAGCTGTTTTTT. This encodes CARTWTGVTGELFF.